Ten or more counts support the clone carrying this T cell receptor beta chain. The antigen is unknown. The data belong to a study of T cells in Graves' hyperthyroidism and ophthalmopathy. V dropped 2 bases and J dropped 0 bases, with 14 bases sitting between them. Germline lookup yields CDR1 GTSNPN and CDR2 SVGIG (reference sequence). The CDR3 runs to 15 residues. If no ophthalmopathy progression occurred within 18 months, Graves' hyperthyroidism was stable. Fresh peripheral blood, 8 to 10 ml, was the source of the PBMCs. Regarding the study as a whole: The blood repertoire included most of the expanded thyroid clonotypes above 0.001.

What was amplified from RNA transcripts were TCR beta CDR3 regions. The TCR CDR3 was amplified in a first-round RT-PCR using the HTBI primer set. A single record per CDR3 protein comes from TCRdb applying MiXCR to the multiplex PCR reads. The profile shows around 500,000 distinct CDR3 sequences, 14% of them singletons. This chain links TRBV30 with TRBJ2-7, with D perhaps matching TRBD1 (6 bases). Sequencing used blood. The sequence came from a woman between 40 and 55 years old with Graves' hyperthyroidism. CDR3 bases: TGTGCCTGGAGTAGGGGTGGGGGCGCCTCCTACGAGCAGTACTTC. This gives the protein CAWSRGGGASYEQYF.